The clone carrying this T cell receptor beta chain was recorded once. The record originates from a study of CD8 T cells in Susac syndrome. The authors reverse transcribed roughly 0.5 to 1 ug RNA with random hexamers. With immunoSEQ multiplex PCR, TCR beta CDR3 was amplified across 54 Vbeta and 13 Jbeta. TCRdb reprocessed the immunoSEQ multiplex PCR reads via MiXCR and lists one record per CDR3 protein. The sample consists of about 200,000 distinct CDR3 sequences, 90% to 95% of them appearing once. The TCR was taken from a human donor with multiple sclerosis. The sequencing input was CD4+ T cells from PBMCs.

The CDR3 reads CSAIGTGNYGYTF. The CDR3 coding sequence is TGCAGTGCAATCGGGACGGGTAACTATGGCTACACCTTC. The chain joins TRBV20-1 to TRBJ1-2; D perhaps matches TRBD1 (5 bases). The V gene lost 6 bases and the J gene lost 1 base, with 12 bases spanning the gap. Germline assignment: CDR1 DFQATT and CDR2 SNEGSKA (reference sequence). The CDR3 totals 13 residues.